This TCR beta chain was identified during a study of blood T cell repertoires in COVID-19. The overall study: The cDNA or gDNA used as material had been derived from T cells, B-cell-depleted T cells, or PBMCs.

Per the study methods: Estimation of nucleated cell counts was performed using reference gene primer amplification. Sequenced by immunoSEQ multiplex PCR; TCRdb stores in-frame clones only, minus some. For V, J and clone size, that table is used; D and trimming come from the DNA. The sample lists some 400,000 clones, around nine tenths occurring once. Germline CDR1 is SGHTA and CDR2 is FQGNSA. V lost 5 bases and J lost 5, with 16 bases in between. The CDR3 sequence is 15 residues long. This chain uses TRBV7-2 with TRBJ2-1; D may be TRBD2 (6 bases). This TCR derives from a human donor in a cohort sampled during active COVID-19. The sample taken for sequencing was peripheral blood. The chain's CDR3 is CASSQVGTSDNEQFF. The CDR3 bases are TGTGCCAGCAGCCAGGTTGGGACTTCGGACAATGAGCAGTTCTTC.